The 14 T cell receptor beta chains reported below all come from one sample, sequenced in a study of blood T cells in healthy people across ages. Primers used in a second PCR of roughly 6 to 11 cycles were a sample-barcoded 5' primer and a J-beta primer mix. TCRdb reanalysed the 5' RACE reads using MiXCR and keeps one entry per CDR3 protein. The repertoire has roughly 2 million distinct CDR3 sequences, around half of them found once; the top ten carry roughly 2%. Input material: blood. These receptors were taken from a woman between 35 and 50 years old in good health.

The CDR3 bases are TGTGCCAGCAGCTCTTTATTAGCGGGGGGGCGGATTGAGCAGTTCTTC. The encoded protein is CASSSLLAGGRIEQFF. The chain is built from TRBV7-2 and TRBJ2-1; 11 bases line up with TRBD2. The CDR3 is 16 amino acids. Germline V CDR1 and CDR2: SGHTA, FQGNSA. With V trimmed by 4 bases and J by 9 bases, 11 bases remained unmatched.

In DNA form, the CDR3 reads TGTGCCAGCAGCGCCGTTTGGACAGGGGGCCCATCGAACTATGGCTACACCTTC. It encodes CASSAVWTGGPSNYGYTF. This chain joins TRBV9 and TRBJ1-2; 11 bases align to TRBD1. The CDR3 extends over 18 amino acids. J was trimmed by 2 bases and V by 3 bases; bases with no gene match: 12. Germline V gene lookup returns CDR1 SGDLS and CDR2 YYNGEE.

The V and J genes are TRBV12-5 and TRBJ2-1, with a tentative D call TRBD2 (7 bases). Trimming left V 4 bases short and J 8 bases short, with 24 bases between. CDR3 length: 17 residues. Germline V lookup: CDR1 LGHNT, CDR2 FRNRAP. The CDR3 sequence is CASGSQGGGTLVDEQFF. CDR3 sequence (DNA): TGTGCTAGTGGTTCACAAGGGGGGGGCACATTAGTCGATGAGCAGTTCTTC. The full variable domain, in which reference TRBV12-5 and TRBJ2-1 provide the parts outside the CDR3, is DARVTQTPRHKVTEMGQEVTMRCQPILGHNTVFWYRQTMMQGLELLAYFRNRAPLDDSGMPKDRFSAEMPDATLATLKIQPSEPRDSAVYFCASGSQGGGTLVDEQFFGPGTRLTVL.

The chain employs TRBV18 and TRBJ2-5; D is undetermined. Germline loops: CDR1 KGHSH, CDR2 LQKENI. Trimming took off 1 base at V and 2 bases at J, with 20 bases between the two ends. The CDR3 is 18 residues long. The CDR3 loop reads CASSPLGTNLKLQETQYF. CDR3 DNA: TGTGCCAGCTCACCACTCGGCACGAACCTAAAACTTCAAGAGACCCAGTACTTC. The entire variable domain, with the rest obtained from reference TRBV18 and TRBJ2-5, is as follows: NAGVMQNPRHLVRRRGQEARLRCSPMKGHSHVYWYRQLPEEGLKFMVYLQKENIIDESGMPKERFSAEFPKEGPSILRIQQVVRGDSAAYFCASSPLGTNLKLQETQYFGPGTRLLVL.

This CDR3 is CATSKGDRVANQPQHF. The CDR3 DNA sequence: TGTGCCACCAGCAAAGGGGACAGGGTTGCGAATCAGCCCCAGCATTTT. This chain joins TRBV15 and TRBJ1-5, with 9 bases matching TRBD1. Trimming at V came to 4 bases and at J to 4 bases, leaving 8 bases not matched to a gene. The CDR3 has 16 amino acids. The germline CDR1 and CDR2 sequences are LNHNV and YYDKDF (reference sequence). The full variable domain, completed using reference TRBV15 and TRBJ1-5, is DAMVIQNPRYQVTQFGKPVTLSCSQTLNHNVMYWYQQKSSQAPKLLFHYYDKDFNNEADTPDNFQSRRPNTSFCFLDIRSPGLGDTAMYLCATSKGDRVANQPQHFGDGTRLSIL.

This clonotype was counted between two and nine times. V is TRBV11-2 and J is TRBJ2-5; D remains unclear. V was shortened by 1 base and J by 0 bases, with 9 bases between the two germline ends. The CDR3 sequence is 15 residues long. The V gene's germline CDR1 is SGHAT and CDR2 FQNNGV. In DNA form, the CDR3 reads TGTGCCAGCAGCTTAGCCAATCTATACCAAGAGACCCAGTACTTC. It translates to CASSLANLYQETQYF.

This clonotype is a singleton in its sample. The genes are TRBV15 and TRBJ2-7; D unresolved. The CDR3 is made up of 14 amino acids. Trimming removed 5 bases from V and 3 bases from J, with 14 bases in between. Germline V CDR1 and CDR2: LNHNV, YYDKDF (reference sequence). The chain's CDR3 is CATSGNGLHYEQYF. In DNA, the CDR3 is TGTGCCACCAGCGGAAACGGGCTTCACTACGAGCAGTACTTC.

The CDR3 DNA follows: TGTGCCAGCAGACCTCAGGGGACGTCTCCCCTGAGCAATCAGCCCCAGCATTTT. Translating it yields CASRPQGTSPLSNQPQHF. V and J are TRBV6-1 and TRBJ1-5, with a tentative D call TRBD1 (6 bases). The CDR3 extends over 18 amino acids. V dropped 6 bases and J dropped 1 base, with 22 bases sitting between them. Germline V CDR1 and CDR2: MNHNS, SASEGT.

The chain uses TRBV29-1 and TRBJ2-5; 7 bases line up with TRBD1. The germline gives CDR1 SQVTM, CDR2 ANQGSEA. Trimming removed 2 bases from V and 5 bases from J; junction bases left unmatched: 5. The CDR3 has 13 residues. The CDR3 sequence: CSVEKGGRETQYF. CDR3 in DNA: TGCAGCGTTGAAAAAGGGGGCAGGGAGACCCAGTACTTC.

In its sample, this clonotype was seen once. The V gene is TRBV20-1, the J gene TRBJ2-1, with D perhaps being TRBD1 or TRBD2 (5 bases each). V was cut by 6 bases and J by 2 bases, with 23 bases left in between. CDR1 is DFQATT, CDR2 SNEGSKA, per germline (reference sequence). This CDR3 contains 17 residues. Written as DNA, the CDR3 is TGCAGTGCGCCTCCGGGACCCCCACACGTAGCCTACAATGAGCAGTTCTTC. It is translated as CSAPPGPPHVAYNEQFF.

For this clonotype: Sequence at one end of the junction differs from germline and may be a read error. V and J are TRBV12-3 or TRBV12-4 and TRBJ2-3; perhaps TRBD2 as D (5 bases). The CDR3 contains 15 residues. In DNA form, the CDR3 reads TGTGCCAGCAATTTACAACGGGGTAGCACAGATACGCAGTATTTT. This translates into CASNLQRGSTDTQYF.

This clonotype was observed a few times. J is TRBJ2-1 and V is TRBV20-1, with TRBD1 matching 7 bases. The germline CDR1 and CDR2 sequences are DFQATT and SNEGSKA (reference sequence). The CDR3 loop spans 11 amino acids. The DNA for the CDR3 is TGCACCTGGACAGGAGACAATGAGCAGTTCTTC. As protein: CTWTGDNEQFF.

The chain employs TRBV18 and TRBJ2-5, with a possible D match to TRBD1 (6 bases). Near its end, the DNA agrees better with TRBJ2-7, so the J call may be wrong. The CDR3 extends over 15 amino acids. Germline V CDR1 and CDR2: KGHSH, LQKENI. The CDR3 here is CASSATRAGEGEQYF. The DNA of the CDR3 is TGTGCCAGCTCAGCAACCCGTGCAGGGGAAGGCGAGCAGTACTTC.

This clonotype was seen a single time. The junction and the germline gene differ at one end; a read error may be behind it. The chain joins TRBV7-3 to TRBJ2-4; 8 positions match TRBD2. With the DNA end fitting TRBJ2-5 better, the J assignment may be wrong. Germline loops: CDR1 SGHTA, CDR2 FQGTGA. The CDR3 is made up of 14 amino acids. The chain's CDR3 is CACSETRLAETQYF. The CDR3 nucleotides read TGTGCCTGCAGCGAGACTCGACTAGCGGAGACCCAGTACTTC.